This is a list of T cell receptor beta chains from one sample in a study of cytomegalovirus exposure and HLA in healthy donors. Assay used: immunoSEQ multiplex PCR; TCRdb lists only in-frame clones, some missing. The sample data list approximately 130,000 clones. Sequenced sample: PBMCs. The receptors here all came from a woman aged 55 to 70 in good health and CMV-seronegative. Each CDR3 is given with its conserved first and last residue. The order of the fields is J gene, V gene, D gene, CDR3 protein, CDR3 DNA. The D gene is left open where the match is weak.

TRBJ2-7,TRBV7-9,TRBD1,CASSLGQGGDEQYF,TGTGCCAGCAGCTTGGGACAGGGAGGCGACGAGCAGTACTTC
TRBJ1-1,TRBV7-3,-,CASSSGTTYTEAFF,TGTGCCAGCAGCTCAGGAACGACGTACACTGAAGCTTTCTTT
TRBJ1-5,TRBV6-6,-,CASSSFGQLMNQPQHF,TGTGCCAGCAGTTCTTTCGGACAGTTAATGAATCAGCCCCAGCATTTT
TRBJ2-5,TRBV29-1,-,CSTRLTTEETQYF,TGCAGCACCCGCCTGACCACGGAGGAGACCCAGTACTTC
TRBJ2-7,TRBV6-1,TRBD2,CASSDLSGRLSEQYF,TGTGCCAGCAGTGACCTTAGCGGGAGGCTCTCCGAGCAGTACTTC
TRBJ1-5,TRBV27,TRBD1,CASRRVQGDNQPQHF,TGTGCCAGCAGGAGGGTTCAGGGGGACAATCAGCCCCAGCATTTT
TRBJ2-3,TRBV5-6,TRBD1,CASSPRDRVISTQYF,TGTGCCAGCAGCCCCCGGGACAGGGTTATTTCTACGCAGTATTTT
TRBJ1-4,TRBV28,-,CASSSAGLPNNEKLFF,TGTGCCAGCAGCTCCGCGGGCCTCCCAAATAATGAAAAACTGTTTTTT
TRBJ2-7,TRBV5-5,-,CASSSQYEQYF,TGTGCCAGCAGCTCGCAGTACGAGCAGTACTTC
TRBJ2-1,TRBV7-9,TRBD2,CASSPGRAGVGLNEQFF,TGTGCCAGCAGTCCGGGTCGGGCGGGAGTTGGACTCAATGAGCAGTTCTTC
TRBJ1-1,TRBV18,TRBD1,CASSPLDNYRGGGNTEAFF,TGTGCCAGCTCACCTTTGGATAATTACAGGGGCGGTGGGAACACTGAAGCTTTCTTT
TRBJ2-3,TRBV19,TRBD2,CASSTRPVAGVTDTQYF,TGTGCCAGTAGTACTCGCCCGGTAGCGGGAGTCACAGATACGCAGTATTTT
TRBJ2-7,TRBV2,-,CASSNYEQYF,TGTGCCAGCAGCAACTACGAGCAGTACTTC
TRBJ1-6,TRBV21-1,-,CASSKVWRELNSPLHF,TGTGCCAGCAGCAAAGTATGGCGGGAGCTAAATTCACCCCTCCACTTT
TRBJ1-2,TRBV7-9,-,CASSLGEEGYTF,TGTGCCAGCAGCTTGGGGGAGGAAGGCTACACCTTC
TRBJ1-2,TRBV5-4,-,CASSLRTGTYGYTF,TGTGCCAGCAGCTTGCGTACAGGGACCTATGGCTACACCTTC
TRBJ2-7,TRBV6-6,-,CASSAQTLYEQYF,TGTGCCAGCAGTGCGCAGACACTTTACGAGCAGTACTTC
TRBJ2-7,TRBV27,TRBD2,CATGWGGTYEQYF,TGTGCCACCGGCTGGGGGGGGACCTACGAGCAGTACTTC
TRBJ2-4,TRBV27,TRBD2,CASSFVAGSKNIQYF,TGTGCCAGCAGTTTTGTAGCGGGCAGTAAAAACATTCAGTACTTC
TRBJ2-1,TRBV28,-,CASRPQATAYNEQFF,TGTGCCAGCAGACCACAGGCGACGGCTTACAATGAGCAGTTCTTC
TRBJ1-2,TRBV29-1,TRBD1,CSVERNRGLGYTF,TGCAGCGTTGAAAGGAATAGGGGGCTTGGCTACACCTTC
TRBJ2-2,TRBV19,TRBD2,CASRVGLAGATGELFF,TGTGCCAGTAGGGTGGGACTAGCGGGAGCCACCGGGGAGCTGTTTTTT
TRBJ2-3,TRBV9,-,CASSVYSGLYTDTQYF,TGTGCCAGCAGCGTATATTCAGGGCTCTACACAGATACGCAGTATTTT
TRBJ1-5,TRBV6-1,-,CASSAGNVRNQPQHF,TGTGCCAGCAGTGCGGGAAACGTTAGGAATCAGCCCCAGCATTTT
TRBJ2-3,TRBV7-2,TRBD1,CASSSTGRRTDTQYF,TGTGCCAGCAGCTCGACAGGGCGTCGCACAGATACGCAGTATTTT
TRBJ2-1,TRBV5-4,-,CASSLGQRKQFF,TGTGCCAGCAGCCTAGGACAGAGAAAGCAGTTCTTC
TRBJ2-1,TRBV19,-,CASSIGSGGAGANEQFF,TGTGCCAGTAGTATAGGAAGTGGAGGGGCTGGGGCTAATGAGCAGTTCTTC
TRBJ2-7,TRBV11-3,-,CASSLGGSYSWHYEQYF,TGTGCCAGCAGCTTAGGAGGGTCGTACAGTTGGCACTACGAGCAGTACTTC
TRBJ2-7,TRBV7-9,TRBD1,CASSFVLSGQVRHEQYF,TGTGCCAGCAGCTTTGTTTTGTCGGGACAGGTGCGGCACGAGCAGTACTTC
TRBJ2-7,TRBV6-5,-,CASSGGYEQYF,TGTGCCAGCAGCGGGGGCTACGAGCAGTACTTC
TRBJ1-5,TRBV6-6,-,CASSAYEGGNQPQHF,TGTGCCAGCAGTGCCTACGAGGGTGGAAATCAGCCCCAGCATTTT
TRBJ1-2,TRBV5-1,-,CASSLGRQDYGYTF,TGCGCCAGCAGCTTGGGTCGACAGGATTATGGCTACACCTTC